The 18 T cell receptor beta chains below all came from one sample that was sequenced in a study of blood T cell repertoires in COVID-19. Assay used: immunoSEQ multiplex PCR; TCRdb lists only in-frame clones, some missing. The sample consists of about 60,000 clones, about 78% of them appearing once. Sequencing was done on a sample of peripheral blood. These receptors all come from a woman over 75 with acute or convalescent COVID-19.

This clone came up a few times. The chain employs TRBV4-1 and TRBJ2-7; D may be TRBD1 (5 bases). Trimming stripped 1 base from V and 2 bases from J, with 15 bases between. The CDR3 totals 16 residues. Germline CDR1 MGHRA, CDR2 YSYEKL. CDR3 sequence: CASSQVWGQLPYEQYF. CDR3 in DNA: TGCGCCAGCAGCCAAGTTTGGGGCCAGCTACCCTACGAGCAGTACTTC.

This sequence joins TRBV10-2 and TRBJ1-5; D is ambiguous. The CDR3 loop spans 14 amino acids. V was cut by 3 bases and J by 0 bases, with 6 bases left in between. Germline values: CDR1 WSHSY, CDR2 SAAADI. The DNA of the CDR3 is TGCGCCAGCAGTGAATTTTATAGCAATCAGCCCCAGCATTTT. Translated: CASSEFYSNQPQHF.

The rearrangement joins TRBV19 to TRBJ2-7, with D tentatively TRBD2 (7 bases). Trimming took 5 bases from V and 3 from J, leaving 17 bases between them. In germline, CDR1 is LNHDA, CDR2 SQIVND (reference sequence). The CDR3 sequence is 15 residues long. CDR3 residues: CASSARRGGNYEQYF. CDR3 coding DNA: TGTGCCAGTAGTGCCCGGAGGGGGGGGAACTACGAGCAGTACTTC.

The DNA for the CDR3 is TGTGCCAGCAGCTCGACAGGGGTTTCATATCCACCCCTCCACTTT. The encoded protein is CASSSTGVSYPPLHF. The chain combines TRBV5-6 with TRBJ1-6; the match to TRBD1 covers 8 bases. J lost 11 bases, V lost 3 bases, and 10 bases had no gene match. Germline V gene sequence: CDR1 SGHDT, CDR2 YYEEEE. This CDR3 is built from 15 residues.

The chain uses TRBV5-6 and TRBJ2-2; TRBD1 matches at 10 bases. V shed 4 bases, J shed 6 bases, and the junction held 6 bases outside the gene matches. Germline V gives CDR1 SGHDT, CDR2 YYEEEE. The CDR3 loop spans 15 amino acids. DNA for the CDR3: TGTGCCAGCAGCCCCGGGACAGGGGTTGCCGGGGAGCTGTTTTTT. Translating it yields CASSPGTGVAGELFF.

The chain carries TRBV7-2 and TRBJ1-2; 10 bases are shared with TRBD1. Germline CDR1 reads SGHTA; CDR2 reads FQGNSA. The ends lost 4 bases at V and 11 bases at J; junction bases unmatched: 13. The CDR3 contains 15 residues. CDR3 sequence (DNA): TGTGCCAGCAGCTCCGTCCTCGGGACAGGGGTTAGTTACACCTTC. Its translation is CASSSVLGTGVSYTF.

The chain carries TRBV27 and TRBJ1-6, with 9 bases fitting TRBD1. CDR1 and CDR2 from the germline V gene are MNHEY and SMNVEV (reference sequence). Trimming cost V 8 bases and J 9 bases; bases outside gene matches: 8. This CDR3 has 14 residues. The CDR3 bases are TGTGCCAGCCCCAATGACAGGGGGGTTTCACCCCTCCACTTT. It codes for CASPNDRGVSPLHF.

This clone is medium-sized in the sample. The gene calls are TRBV5-5 and TRBJ2-3; 10 nucleotides agree with TRBD2. CDR3 length: 16 amino acids. The V segment lost 4 bases and the J segment 0 bases; nucleotides outside the gene matches: 5. The germline V gene has CDR1 SGHKS and CDR2 YYEKEE (reference sequence). The CDR3 here is CASSGWTSGSTDTQYF. CDR3 nucleotides: TGTGCCAGCAGCGGCTGGACTAGCGGTAGCACAGATACGCAGTATTTT.

The genes are TRBV10-3 and TRBJ2-2, with 9 nucleotides matching TRBD1. Per the germline V gene, CDR1 is ENHRY and CDR2 is SYGVKD. The J segment lost 1 base and the V segment lost 10 bases, leaving 7 bases of the junction unmatched. The CDR3 spans 15 residues. The CDR3 nucleotides are TGTGCCACGGGACAGGGTCTTTGGAACACCGGGGAGCTGTTTTTT. It is translated as CATGQGLWNTGELFF.

This chain joins TRBV12-3 or TRBV12-4 and TRBJ2-2, with D possibly TRBD2 on 5 matching bases. This CDR3 comprises 12 residues. V lost 6 bases to trimming and J lost 8 bases, with 10 bases between them. The CDR3 bases are TGTGCCAGCAGAGACTACCGGGGGGAGCTGTTTTTT. This encodes CASRDYRGELFF.

V and J are TRBV5-1 and TRBJ2-1; TRBD2 agrees at 8 bases. The trim removed 0 bases at V and 6 bases at J, leaving 5 bases unmatched. The CDR3 has 15 amino acids. From germline, CDR1 is SGHRS and CDR2 YFSETQ. Here the CDR3 reads CASSLVLAAGNEQFF. The CDR3 DNA reads TGCGCCAGCAGCTTGGTACTAGCGGCGGGCAATGAGCAGTTCTTC.

The chain uses TRBV2 and TRBJ1-1; 7 nucleotides align to TRBD1. Germline V gives CDR1 SNHLY, CDR2 FYNNEI. This CDR3 comprises 11 residues. After removal of 4 bases from V and 8 bases from J, the junction contained 1 base not matched to a gene. Here the CDR3 reads CASSVRGEAFF. The CDR3 nucleotides read TGTGCCAGCAGTGTCAGGGGGGAAGCTTTCTTT. The variable domain in full, with the rest retrieved from reference TRBV2 and TRBJ1-1, is EPEVTQTPSHQVTQMGQEVILRCVPISNHLYFYWYRQILGQKVEFLVSFYNNEISEKSEIFDDQFSVERPDGSNFTLKIRSTKLEDSAMYFCASSVRGEAFFGQGTRLTVV.

The rearrangement links TRBV7-3 to TRBJ2-3; 8 bases match TRBD1. Germline assignment: CDR1 SGHTA and CDR2 FQGTGA. This CDR3 is 14 amino acids long. V gave up 5 bases and J gave up 3 bases; unmatched junction bases: 4. CDR3 bases: TGTGCCAGCAGCCCTACAGGGGGAACAGATACGCAGTATTTT. Translated, it gives CASSPTGGTDTQYF.

The chain uses TRBV29-1 and TRBJ2-3; D is undetermined. Per the germline V gene, CDR1 is SQVTM and CDR2 is ANQGSEA. This CDR3 is 10 amino acids long. Deletions cut 8 bases from V and 2 bases from J, with 5 bases between. The CDR3 sequence is CSTNTDTQYF. The CDR3 DNA reads as TGCAGCACTAACACAGATACGCAGTATTTT.

This chain joins TRBV6-6 and TRBJ2-5; D possibly corresponds to TRBD1 (5 bases). Germline assignment: CDR1 MNHNY and CDR2 SVGAGI (reference sequence). The CDR3 loop spans 12 amino acids. V was cut by 5 bases and J by 3 bases, with 7 bases left in between. CDR3 DNA sequence: TGTGCCAGCAGTCCAGGGAAAGAGACCCAGTACTTC. Its protein product is CASSPGKETQYF.

This clone has ten or more counts. The chain has TRBV15 and TRBJ2-3, with D perhaps matching TRBD1 (6 bases). Trimming took off 4 bases at V and 1 base at J, with 18 bases between the two ends. This CDR3 region has 17 residues. Germline-derived CDR1 and CDR2 are LNHNV and YYDKDF (reference sequence). CDR3 nucleotides: TGTGCCACCAGCAACCCCGGTTGGGGGCAGGGCACAGATACGCAGTATTTT. It encodes CATSNPGWGQGTDTQYF.

V and J are TRBV24-1 and TRBJ2-1; TRBD2 matches at 11 bases. The V and J ends lost 3 bases and 6 bases, in that order; junction bases with no gene match: 6. This CDR3 comprises 16 residues. CDR1 is KGHDR, CDR2 SFDVKD, per germline. As DNA, the CDR3 is TGTGCCACCAGTGATCCCGGGACTAGCGGCATCAATGAGCAGTTCTTC. Protein product: CATSDPGTSGINEQFF.

This rearrangement joins TRBV5-1 to TRBJ2-7, with D hard to call. This CDR3 has 15 residues. Trimming shortened V by 5 bases and J by 3 bases, and 18 bases separated the two germline ends. The germline CDR1 and CDR2 sequences are SGHRS and YFSETQ. The CDR3 DNA reads as TGCGCCAGCAGAGCGACTTCCCACCTATTCTACGAGCAGTACTTC. This codes for CASRATSHLFYEQYF.